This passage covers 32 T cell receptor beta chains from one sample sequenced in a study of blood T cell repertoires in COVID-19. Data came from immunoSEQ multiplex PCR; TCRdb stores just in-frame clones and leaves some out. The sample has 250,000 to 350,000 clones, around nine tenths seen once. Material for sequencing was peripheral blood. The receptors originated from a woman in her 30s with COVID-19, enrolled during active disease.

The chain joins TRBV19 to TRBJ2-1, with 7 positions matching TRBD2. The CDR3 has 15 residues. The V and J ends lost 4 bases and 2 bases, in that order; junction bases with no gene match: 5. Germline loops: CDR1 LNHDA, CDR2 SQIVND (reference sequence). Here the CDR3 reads CASSKSAGAYNEQFF. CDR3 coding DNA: TGTGCCAGTAGTAAGAGCGCGGGAGCCTACAATGAGCAGTTCTTC.

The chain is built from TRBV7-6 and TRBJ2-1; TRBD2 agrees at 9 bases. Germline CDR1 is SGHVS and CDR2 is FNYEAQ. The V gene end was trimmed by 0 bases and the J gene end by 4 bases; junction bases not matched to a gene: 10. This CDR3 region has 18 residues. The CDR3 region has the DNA TGTGCCAGCAGCTTAGCCCTAGCGGGACCCAGGGGGTACAATGAGCAGTTCTTC. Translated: CASSLALAGPRGYNEQFF.

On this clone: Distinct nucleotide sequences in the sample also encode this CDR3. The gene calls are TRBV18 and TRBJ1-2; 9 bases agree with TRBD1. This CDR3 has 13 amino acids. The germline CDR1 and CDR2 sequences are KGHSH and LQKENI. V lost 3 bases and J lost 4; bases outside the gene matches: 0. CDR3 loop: CASSPGQGYGYTF. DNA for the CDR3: TGTGCCAGCTCACCGGGACAGGGCTATGGCTACACCTTC.

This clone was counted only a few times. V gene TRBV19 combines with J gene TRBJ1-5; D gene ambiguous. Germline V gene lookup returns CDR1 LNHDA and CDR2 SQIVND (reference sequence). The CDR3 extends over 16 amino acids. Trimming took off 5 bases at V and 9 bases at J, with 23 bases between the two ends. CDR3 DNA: TGTGCCAGTAGTCCAACGAAGTCGACTTGGGTCTCGCCCCAGCATTTT. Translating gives CASSPTKSTWVSPQHF.

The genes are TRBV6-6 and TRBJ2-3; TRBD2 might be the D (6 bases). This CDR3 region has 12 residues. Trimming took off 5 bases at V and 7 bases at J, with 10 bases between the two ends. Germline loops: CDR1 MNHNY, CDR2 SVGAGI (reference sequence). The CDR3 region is CASSPGGNTQYF. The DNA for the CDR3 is TGTGCCAGCAGTCCCGGGGGAAATACGCAGTATTTT.

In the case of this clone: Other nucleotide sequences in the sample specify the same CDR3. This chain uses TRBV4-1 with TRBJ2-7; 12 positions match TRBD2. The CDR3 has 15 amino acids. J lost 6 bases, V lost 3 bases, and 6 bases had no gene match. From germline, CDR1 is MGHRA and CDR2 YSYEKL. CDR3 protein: CASSHRLAGEGEQYF. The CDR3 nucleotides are TGCGCCAGCAGCCATCGACTAGCGGGAGAGGGCGAGCAGTACTTC.

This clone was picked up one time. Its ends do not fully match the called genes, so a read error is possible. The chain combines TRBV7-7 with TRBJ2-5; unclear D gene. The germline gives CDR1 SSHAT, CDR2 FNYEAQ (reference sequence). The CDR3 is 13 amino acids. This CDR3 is CASSLSRLETQYF. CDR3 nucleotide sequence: TGTGCTAGCAGCTTATCTAGGTTAGAGACCCAGTACTTC.

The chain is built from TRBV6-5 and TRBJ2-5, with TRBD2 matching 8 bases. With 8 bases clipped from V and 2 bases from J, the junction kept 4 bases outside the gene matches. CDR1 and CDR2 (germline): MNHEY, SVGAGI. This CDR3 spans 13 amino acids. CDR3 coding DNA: TGTGCCAGCCGGGAGGGGGGGCAAGAGACCCAGTACTTC. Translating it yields CASREGGQETQYF.

CDR3 residues: CASSTTGQGSGYTF. As DNA, the CDR3 is TGTGCCAGCAGCACCACAGGACAGGGCAGCGGCTACACCTTC. The gene calls are TRBV7-3 and TRBJ1-2, with TRBD1 matching over 8 bases. Germline CDR1 is SGHTA and CDR2 is FQGTGA. V trimming: 5 bases; J trimming: 8 bases; junction bases outside the gene matches: 10. The CDR3 consists of 14 residues.

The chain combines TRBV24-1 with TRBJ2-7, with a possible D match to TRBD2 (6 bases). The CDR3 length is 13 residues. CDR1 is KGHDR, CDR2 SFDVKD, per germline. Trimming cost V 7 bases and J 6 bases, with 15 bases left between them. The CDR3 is CATSLAPSGEQYF. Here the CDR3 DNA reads TGTGCCACCAGCCTAGCGCCTTCAGGCGAGCAGTACTTC.

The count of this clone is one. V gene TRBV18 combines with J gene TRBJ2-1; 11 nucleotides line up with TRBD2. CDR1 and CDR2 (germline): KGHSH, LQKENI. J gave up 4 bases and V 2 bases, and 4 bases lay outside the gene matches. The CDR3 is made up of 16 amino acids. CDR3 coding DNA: TGTGCCAGCTCACCAACCGGGACTAGCGGTTACAATGAGCAGTTCTTC. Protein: CASSPTGTSGYNEQFF.

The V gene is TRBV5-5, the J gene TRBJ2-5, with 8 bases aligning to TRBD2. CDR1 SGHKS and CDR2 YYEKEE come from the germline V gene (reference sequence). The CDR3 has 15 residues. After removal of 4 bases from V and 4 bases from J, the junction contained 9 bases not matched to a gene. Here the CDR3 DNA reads TGTGCCAGCAGCATCCTCGGGACTAGGGGAGAGACCCAGTACTTC. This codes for CASSILGTRGETQYF. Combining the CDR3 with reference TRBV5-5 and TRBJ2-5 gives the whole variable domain DAGVTQSPTHLIKTRGQQVTLRCSPISGHKSVSWYQQVLGQGPQFIFQYYEKEERGRGNFPDRFSARQFPNYSSELNVNALLLGDSALYLCASSILGTRGETQYFGPGTRLLVL.

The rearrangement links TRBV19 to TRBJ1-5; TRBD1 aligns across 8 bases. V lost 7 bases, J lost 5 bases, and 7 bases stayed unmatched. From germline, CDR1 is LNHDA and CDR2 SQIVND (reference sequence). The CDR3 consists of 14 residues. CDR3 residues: CASTPGQAYQPQHF. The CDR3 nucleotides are TGTGCCAGTACTCCGGGACAGGCATATCAGCCCCAGCATTTT.

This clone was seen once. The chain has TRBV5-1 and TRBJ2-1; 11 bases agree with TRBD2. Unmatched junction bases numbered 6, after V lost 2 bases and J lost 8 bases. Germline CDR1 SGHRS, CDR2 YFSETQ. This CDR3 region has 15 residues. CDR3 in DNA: TGCGCCAGCAGCTTCACTAGCGGGAGTAGGGATGAGCAGTTCTTC. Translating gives CASSFTSGSRDEQFF.

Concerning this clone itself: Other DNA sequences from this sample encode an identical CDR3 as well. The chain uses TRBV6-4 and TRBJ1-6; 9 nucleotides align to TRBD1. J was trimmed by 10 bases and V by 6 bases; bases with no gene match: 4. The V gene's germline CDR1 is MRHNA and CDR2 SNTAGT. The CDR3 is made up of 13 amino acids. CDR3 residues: CASSRTGDSPLHF. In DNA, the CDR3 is TGTGCCAGCAGCCGGACAGGGGACTCACCCCTCCACTTT.

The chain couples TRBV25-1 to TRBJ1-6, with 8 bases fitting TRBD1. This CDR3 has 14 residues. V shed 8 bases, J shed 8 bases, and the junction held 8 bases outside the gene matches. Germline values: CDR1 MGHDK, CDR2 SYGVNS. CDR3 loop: CASGTTGVYSPLHF. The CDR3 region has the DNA TGTGCCAGCGGAACGACAGGGGTTTATTCACCCCTCCACTTT.

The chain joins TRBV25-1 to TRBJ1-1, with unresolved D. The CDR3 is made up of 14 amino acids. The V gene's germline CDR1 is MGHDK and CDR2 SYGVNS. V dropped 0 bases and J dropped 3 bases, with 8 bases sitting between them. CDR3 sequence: CASSEYAADTEAFF. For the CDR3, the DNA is TGTGCCAGCAGTGAATACGCGGCAGACACTGAAGCTTTCTTT.

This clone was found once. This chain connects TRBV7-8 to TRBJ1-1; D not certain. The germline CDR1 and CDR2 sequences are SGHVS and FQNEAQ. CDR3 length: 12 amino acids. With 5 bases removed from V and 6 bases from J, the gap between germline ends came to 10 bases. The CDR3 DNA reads TGTGCCAGCAGCCCGGACTCGGCTGAAGCTTTCTTT. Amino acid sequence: CASSPDSAEAFF.

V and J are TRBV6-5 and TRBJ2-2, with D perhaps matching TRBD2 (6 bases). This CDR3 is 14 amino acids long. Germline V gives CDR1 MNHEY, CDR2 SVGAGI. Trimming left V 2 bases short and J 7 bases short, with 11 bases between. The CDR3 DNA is TGTGCCAGCAGTTACGGGGGGAGTGACGGGGAGCTGTTTTTT. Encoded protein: CASSYGGSDGELFF.

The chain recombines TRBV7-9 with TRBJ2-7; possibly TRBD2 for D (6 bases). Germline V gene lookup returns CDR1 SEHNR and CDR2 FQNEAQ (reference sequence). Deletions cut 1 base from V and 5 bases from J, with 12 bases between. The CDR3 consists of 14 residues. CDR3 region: CASSLGLARNEQYF. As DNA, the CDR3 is TGTGCCAGCAGCTTAGGGCTAGCGAGAAACGAGCAGTACTTC.

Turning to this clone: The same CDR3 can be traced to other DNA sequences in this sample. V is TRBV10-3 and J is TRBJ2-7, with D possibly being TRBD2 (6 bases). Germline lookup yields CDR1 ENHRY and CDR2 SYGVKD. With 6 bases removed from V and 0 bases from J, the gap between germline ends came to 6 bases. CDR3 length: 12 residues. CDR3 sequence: CAISGSSYEQYF. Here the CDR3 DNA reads TGTGCCATCAGCGGGAGCTCCTACGAGCAGTACTTC.

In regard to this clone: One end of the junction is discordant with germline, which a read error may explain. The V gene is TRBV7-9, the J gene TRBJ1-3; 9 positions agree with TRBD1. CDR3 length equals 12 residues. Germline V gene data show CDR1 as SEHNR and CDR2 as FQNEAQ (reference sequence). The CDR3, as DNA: TGTGCCAGCAGTTCGTACCGGGACAGGGAAGATTTT. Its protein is CASSSYRDREDF.

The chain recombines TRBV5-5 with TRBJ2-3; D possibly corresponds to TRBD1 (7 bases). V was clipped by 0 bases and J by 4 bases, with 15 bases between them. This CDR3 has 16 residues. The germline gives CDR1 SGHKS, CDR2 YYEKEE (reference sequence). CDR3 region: CASSLVGGGVADTQYF. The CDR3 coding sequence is TGTGCCAGCAGCTTGGTAGGAGGGGGCGTCGCAGATACGCAGTATTTT.

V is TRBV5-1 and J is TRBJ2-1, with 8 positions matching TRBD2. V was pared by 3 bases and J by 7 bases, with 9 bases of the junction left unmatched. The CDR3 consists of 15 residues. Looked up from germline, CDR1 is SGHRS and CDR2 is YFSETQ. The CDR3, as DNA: TGCGCCAGCAGCTGGGGTGCGGGAGGTCGGAATGAGCAGTTCTTC. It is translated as CASSWGAGGRNEQFF.

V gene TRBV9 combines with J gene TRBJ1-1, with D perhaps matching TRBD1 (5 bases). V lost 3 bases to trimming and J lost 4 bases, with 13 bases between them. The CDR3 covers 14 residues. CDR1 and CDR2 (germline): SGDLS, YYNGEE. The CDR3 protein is CASSEGPGGTEAFF. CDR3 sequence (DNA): TGTGCCAGCAGCGAGGGGCCGGGGGGCACTGAAGCTTTCTTT.

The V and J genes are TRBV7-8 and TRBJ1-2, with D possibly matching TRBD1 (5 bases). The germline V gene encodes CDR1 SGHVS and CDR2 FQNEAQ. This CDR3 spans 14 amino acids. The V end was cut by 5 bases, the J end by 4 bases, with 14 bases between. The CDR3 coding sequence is TGTGCCAGCAGCCCTACTAGGGGAGGCTATGGCTACACCTTC. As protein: CASSPTRGGYGYTF.

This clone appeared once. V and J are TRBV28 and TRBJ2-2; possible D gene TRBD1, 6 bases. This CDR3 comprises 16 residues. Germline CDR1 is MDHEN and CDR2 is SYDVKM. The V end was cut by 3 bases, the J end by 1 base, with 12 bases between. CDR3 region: CASSFPGHRNTGELFF. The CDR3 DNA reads TGTGCCAGCAGTTTCCCGGGACACAGGAACACCGGGGAGCTGTTTTTT.

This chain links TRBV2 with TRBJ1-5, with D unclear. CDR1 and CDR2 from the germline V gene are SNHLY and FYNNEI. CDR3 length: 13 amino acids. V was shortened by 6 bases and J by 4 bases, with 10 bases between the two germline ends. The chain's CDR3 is CASSPNRNQPQHF. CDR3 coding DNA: TGTGCCAGCAGCCCAAACAGAAATCAGCCCCAGCATTTT.

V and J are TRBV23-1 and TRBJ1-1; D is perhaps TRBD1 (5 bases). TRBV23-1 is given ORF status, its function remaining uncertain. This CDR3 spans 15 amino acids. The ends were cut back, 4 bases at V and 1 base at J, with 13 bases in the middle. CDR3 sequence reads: CASSRAPGPNTEAFF. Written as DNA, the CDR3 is TGCGCCAGCAGTCGAGCCCCAGGGCCGAACACTGAAGCTTTCTTT.

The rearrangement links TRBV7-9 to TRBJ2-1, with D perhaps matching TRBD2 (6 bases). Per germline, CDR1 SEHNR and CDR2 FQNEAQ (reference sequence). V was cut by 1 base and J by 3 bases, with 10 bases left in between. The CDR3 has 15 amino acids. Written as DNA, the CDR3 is TGTGCCAGCAGCTTAGAGGCGGGGTACTACAATGAGCAGTTCTTC. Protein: CASSLEAGYYNEQFF. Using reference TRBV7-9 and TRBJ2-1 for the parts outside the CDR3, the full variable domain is DTGVSQNPRHKITKRGQNVTFRCDPISEHNRLYWYRQTLGQGPEFLTYFQNEAQLEKSRLLSDRFSAERPKGSFSTLEIQRTEQGDSAMYLCASSLEAGYYNEQFFGPGTRLTVL.

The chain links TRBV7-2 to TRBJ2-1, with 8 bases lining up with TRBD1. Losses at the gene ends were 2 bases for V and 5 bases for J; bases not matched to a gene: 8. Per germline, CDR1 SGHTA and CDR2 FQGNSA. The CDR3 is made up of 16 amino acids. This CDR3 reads CASSLRWTGLDNEQFF. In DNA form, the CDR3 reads TGTGCCAGCAGCTTAAGATGGACAGGGCTTGACAATGAGCAGTTCTTC.

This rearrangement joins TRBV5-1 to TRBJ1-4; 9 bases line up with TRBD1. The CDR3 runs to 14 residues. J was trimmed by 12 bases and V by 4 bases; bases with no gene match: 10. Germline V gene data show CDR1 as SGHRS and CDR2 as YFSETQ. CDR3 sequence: CASSQGTGIMELFF. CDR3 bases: TGCGCCAGCAGCCAGGGGACAGGGATTATGGAACTGTTTTTT.